The next 13 T cell receptor beta chains were all read from a single sample in a study of Ad26.COV2.S vaccination and SARS-CoV-2 variants. Only in-frame clones appear in the TCRdb table, and some are missing; sequencing was by immunoSEQ multiplex PCR. The sample shows about 680,000 clones, more than 80% of them seen only once. Treatment defined: roughly 19 received Ad26.COV2.S at low or high dose, single or two shots; about 5 received placebo; per-sample allocation not given. Specimen acquisition occurred on day 63 following the initial vaccine or placebo injection. This sample comprised peripheral blood, obtained in a trial of Ad26.COV2.S vaccine versus placebo. These receptors came from a person aged 18 to 65 who received the Ad26.COV2.S COVID-19 vaccine or a placebo.

V usage is TRBV9 and J usage is TRBJ1-5; D is possibly TRBD1 (6 bases). The CDR3 extends over 14 amino acids. Trimming pared 3 bases from V and 6 bases from J, leaving 13 bases between. CDR1 is SGDLS, CDR2 YYNGEE, per germline. The CDR3, as DNA: TGTGCCAGCAGCGAGGCGGGGGGCGGTCAGCCCCAGCATTTT. Translating it yields CASSEAGGGQPQHF.

The CDR3 sequence is CASSLNHEQYF. CDR3 DNA: TGTGCCAGCAGCCTCAATCACGAGCAGTACTTC. The rearrangement links TRBV6-2 or TRBV6-3 to TRBJ2-7; unclear D gene. The CDR3 totals 11 residues. Germline V gene lookup returns CDR1 MNHEY and CDR2 SVGEGT. V shed 6 bases and J shed 5 bases, with 8 bases lying between them.

About this clone itself: Other DNA sequences within the sample encode an identical CDR3. The gene calls are TRBV6-6 and TRBJ1-2; D may be TRBD1 (5 bases). The V gene lost 6 bases and the J gene lost 2 bases, with 7 bases spanning the gap. The length of the CDR3 is 12 residues. The germline V gene encodes CDR1 MNHNY and CDR2 SVGAGI (reference sequence). In DNA form, the CDR3 reads TGTGCCAGCAGCGACAGCAACTATGGCTACACCTTC. Amino acids: CASSDSNYGYTF.

The genes are TRBV15 and TRBJ2-7; 7 nucleotides match TRBD2. The germline CDR1 and CDR2 sequences are LNHNV and YYDKDF (reference sequence). The CDR3 covers 16 residues. V was pared by 5 bases and J by 3 bases, with 13 bases of the junction left unmatched. CDR3 nucleotide sequence: TGTGCCACCAGCCCCCGGGCGCGGGCGGGAGTCTACGAGCAGTACTTC. This codes for CATSPRARAGVYEQYF.

This clone has only one observation. The rearrangement uses TRBV5-4 and TRBJ2-3; TRBD2 matches at 10 bases. This CDR3 has 15 residues. Trimming cost V 5 bases and J 0 bases; bases outside gene matches: 3. CDR1 is SGHNT, CDR2 YYREEE, per germline (reference sequence). For the CDR3, the DNA is TGTGCCAGCAGTTTGACTAGCGGGAGCACAGATACGCAGTATTTT. As protein: CASSLTSGSTDTQYF.

With regard to this clone: This same CDR3 is encoded by further DNA sequences in the sample. V usage is TRBV7-2 and J usage is TRBJ2-1, with D possibly matching TRBD2 (5 bases). This CDR3 comprises 13 residues. V shed 3 bases and J shed 2 bases, with 5 bases lying between them. CDR1 and CDR2 from the germline V gene are SGHTA and FQGNSA. The CDR3 nucleotides are TGTGCCAGCAGCTTGGGAGCCTACAATGAGCAGTTCTTC. It translates to CASSLGAYNEQFF.

The gene calls are TRBV19 and TRBJ2-3; 14 bases are shared with TRBD2. Trimming took 2 bases from V and 5 from J; bases not matched to a gene: 3. This CDR3 comprises 16 residues. The germline V gene has CDR1 LNHDA and CDR2 SQIVND (reference sequence). CDR3 sequence reads: CASSIRLAGGRDTQYF. In nucleotides, the CDR3 is TGTGCCAGTAGTATAAGACTAGCGGGAGGGAGAGATACGCAGTATTTT.

J is TRBJ2-1 and V is TRBV30; 12 nucleotides match TRBD2. Germline V gene data show CDR1 as GTSNPN and CDR2 as SVGIG (reference sequence). This CDR3 comprises 15 residues. Trimming cost V 3 bases and J 4 bases; bases outside gene matches: 4. CDR3 in DNA: TGTGCCTGGAGGCTCGGACTAGCGGGGTACAATGAGCAGTTCTTC. It yields the protein CAWRLGLAGYNEQFF.

This clone was found a few times. The chain is built from TRBV18 and TRBJ2-2; tentatively, D is TRBD2 (5 bases). The CDR3 loop spans 15 amino acids. Between the trimmed V and J ends, which lost 6 bases and 1 base, there was a span of 12 bases. Germline CDR1 and CDR2: KGHSH and LQKENI. CDR3 protein: CASSRGNGNTGELFF. CDR3 coding DNA: TGTGCCAGCTCTAGAGGGAACGGGAACACCGGGGAGCTGTTTTTT.

The genes are TRBV19 and TRBJ2-6; possibly TRBD2 for D (5 bases). This CDR3 contains 16 residues. Trimming took off 1 base at V and 3 bases at J, with 10 bases between the two ends. The germline V gene has CDR1 LNHDA and CDR2 SQIVND (reference sequence). The CDR3 DNA follows: TGTGCCAGTAGTATAGTTAGCGCAGGTGGGGCCAACGTCCTGACTTTC. The encoded protein is CASSIVSAGGANVLTF.

This chain uses TRBV5-4 with TRBJ2-2; TRBD2 matches 8 bases. The germline gives CDR1 SGHNT, CDR2 YYREEE (reference sequence). The CDR3 consists of 15 residues. With 5 bases clipped from V and 2 bases from J, the junction kept 5 bases outside the gene matches. Here the CDR3 DNA reads TGTGCCAGCAGTTGGATAGCGGGAAACACCGGGGAGCTGTTTTTT. Protein product: CASSWIAGNTGELFF. Using reference TRBV5-4 and TRBJ2-2 for the parts outside the CDR3, the full variable domain is ETGVTQSPTHLIKTRGQQVTLRCSSQSGHNTVSWYQQALGQGPQFIFQYYREEENGRGNFPPRFSGLQFPNYSSELNVNALELDDSALYLCASSWIAGNTGELFFGEGSRLTVL.

CDR3 loop: CASSLGGTSGTYNEQFF. The CDR3 nucleotides are TGTGCCAGCAGCTTGGGGGGGACTAGCGGGACCTACAATGAGCAGTTCTTC. The chain joins TRBV5-4 to TRBJ2-1; TRBD2 aligns across 13 bases. V lost 0 bases to trimming and J lost 2 bases; unmatched junction nucleotides: 2. Per the germline V gene, CDR1 is SGHNT and CDR2 is YYREEE (reference sequence). The CDR3 covers 17 residues.

V and J are TRBV19 and TRBJ1-3; D is unclear. Deletions cut 5 bases from V and 2 bases from J, with 13 bases between. Per the germline V gene, CDR1 is LNHDA and CDR2 is SQIVND (reference sequence). The length of the CDR3 is 15 residues. The CDR3 sequence is CASSGRHMTGNTIYF. The CDR3 DNA sequence: TGTGCCAGTAGTGGAAGACACATGACTGGAAACACCATATATTTT. The whole variable domain, filled in from reference TRBV19 and TRBJ1-3, reads DGGITQSPKYLFRKEGQNVTLSCEQNLNHDAMYWYRQDPGQGLRLIYYSQIVNDFQKGDIAEGYSVSREKKESFPLTVTSAQKNPTAFYLCASSGRHMTGNTIYFGEGSWLTVV.